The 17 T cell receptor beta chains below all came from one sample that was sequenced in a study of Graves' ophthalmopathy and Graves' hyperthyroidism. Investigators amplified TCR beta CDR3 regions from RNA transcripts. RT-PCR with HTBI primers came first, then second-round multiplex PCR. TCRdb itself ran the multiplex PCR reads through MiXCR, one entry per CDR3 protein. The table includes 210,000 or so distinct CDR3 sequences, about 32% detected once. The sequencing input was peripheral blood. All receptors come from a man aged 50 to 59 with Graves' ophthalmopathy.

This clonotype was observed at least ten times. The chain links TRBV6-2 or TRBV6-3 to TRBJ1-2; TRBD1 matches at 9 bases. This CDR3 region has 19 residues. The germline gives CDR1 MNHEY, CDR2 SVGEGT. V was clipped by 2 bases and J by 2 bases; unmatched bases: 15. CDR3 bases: TGTGCCAGCAGTTACCAGTCCGGGACAGGGTCCCCCTCCAACTATGGCTACACCTTC. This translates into CASSYQSGTGSPSNYGYTF.

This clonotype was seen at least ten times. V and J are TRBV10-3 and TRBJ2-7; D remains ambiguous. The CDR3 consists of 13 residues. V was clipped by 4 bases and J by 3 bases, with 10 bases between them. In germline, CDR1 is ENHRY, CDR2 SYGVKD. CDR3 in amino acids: CAISASRLYEQYF. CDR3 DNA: TGTGCCATCAGTGCGTCCCGCCTCTACGAGCAGTACTTC.

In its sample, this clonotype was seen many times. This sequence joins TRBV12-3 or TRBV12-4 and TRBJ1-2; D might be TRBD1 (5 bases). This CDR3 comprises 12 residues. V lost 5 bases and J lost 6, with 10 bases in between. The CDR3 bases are TGTGCCAGCAGTCCGTCAGGGAATGGCTACACCTTC. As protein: CASSPSGNGYTF.

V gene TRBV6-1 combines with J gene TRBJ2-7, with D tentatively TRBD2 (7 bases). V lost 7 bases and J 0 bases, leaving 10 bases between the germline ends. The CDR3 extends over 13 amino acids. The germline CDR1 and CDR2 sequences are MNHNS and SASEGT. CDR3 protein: CASNRGASYEQYF. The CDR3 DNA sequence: TGTGCCAGCAATCGGGGGGCCTCCTACGAGCAGTACTTC.

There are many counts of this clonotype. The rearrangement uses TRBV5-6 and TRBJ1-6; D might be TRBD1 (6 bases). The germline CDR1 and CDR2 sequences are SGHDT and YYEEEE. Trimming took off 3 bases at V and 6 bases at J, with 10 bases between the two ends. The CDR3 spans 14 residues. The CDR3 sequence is CASSSGHGNSPLHF. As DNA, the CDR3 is TGTGCCAGCAGCTCGGGACATGGTAATTCACCCCTCCACTTT.

CDR3 region: CASSLENTRQLLHF. Here the CDR3 DNA reads TGTGCCAGCAGTTTAGAGAATACAAGACAGCTCCTCCACTTT. The genes are TRBV12-3 or TRBV12-4 and TRBJ1-6, with D perhaps matching TRBD1 (5 bases). The length of the CDR3 is 14 residues. V was pared by 1 base and J by 15 bases, with 16 bases between.

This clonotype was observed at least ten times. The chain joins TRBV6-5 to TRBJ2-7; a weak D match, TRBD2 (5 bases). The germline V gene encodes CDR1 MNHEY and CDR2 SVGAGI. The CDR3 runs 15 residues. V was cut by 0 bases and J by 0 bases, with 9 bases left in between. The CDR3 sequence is CASSYSPGISYEQYF. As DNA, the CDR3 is TGTGCCAGCAGTTACTCGCCCGGGATCTCCTACGAGCAGTACTTC.

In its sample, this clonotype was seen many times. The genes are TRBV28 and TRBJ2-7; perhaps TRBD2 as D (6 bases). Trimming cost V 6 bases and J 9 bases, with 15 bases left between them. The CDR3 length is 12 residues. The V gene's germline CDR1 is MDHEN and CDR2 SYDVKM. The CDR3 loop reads CASSATGVGQYF. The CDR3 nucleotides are TGTGCCAGCAGCGCAACGGGGGTCGGGCAGTACTTC.

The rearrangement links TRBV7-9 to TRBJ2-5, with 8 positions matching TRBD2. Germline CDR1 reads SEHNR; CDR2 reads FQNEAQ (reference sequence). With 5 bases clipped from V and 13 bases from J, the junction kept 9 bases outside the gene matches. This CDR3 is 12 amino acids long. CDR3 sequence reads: CASSMREALRYF. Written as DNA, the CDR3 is TGTGCCAGCAGCATGCGGGAGGCTCTTCGGTACTTC. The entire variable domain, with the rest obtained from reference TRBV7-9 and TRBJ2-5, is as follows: DTGVSQNPRHKITKRGQNVTFRCDPISEHNRLYWYRQTLGQGPEFLTYFQNEAQLEKSRLLSDRFSAERPKGSFSTLEIQRTEQGDSAMYLCASSMREALRYFGPGTRLLVL.

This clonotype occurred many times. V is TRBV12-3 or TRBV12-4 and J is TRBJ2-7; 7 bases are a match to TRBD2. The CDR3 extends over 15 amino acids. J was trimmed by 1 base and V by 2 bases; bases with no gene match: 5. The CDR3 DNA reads TGTGCCAGCAGTTTATTGGCTAGCGGATCCTACGAGCAGTACTTC. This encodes CASSLLASGSYEQYF.

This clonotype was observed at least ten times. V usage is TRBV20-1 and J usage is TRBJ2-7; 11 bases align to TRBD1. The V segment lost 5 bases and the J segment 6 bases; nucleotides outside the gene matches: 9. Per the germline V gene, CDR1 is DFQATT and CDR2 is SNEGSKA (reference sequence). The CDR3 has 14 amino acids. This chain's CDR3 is CSAPPGQGVSEQYF. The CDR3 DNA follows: TGCAGTGCTCCGCCGGGACAGGGGGTCTCCGAGCAGTACTTC.

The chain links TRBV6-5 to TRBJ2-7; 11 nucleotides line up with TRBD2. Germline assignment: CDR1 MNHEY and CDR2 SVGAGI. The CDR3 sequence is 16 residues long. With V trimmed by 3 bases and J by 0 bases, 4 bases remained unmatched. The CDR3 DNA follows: TGTGCCAGCAGTTATCTAGCGGGAGGTTCCTCCTACGAGCAGTACTTC. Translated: CASSYLAGGSSYEQYF.

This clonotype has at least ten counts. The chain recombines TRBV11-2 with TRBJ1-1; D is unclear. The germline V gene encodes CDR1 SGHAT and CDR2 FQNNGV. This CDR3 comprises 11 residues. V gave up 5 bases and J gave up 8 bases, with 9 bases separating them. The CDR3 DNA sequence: TGTGCCAGCAGCCCGCGGGTCGAAGCTTTCTTT. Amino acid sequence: CASSPRVEAFF.

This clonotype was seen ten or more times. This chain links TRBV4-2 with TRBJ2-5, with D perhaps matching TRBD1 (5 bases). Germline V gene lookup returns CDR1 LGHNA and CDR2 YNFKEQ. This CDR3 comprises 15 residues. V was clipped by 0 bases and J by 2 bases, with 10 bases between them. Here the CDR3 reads CASSQDTQGQETQYF. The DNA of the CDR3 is TGTGCCAGCAGCCAAGATACGCAGGGTCAAGAGACCCAGTACTTC.

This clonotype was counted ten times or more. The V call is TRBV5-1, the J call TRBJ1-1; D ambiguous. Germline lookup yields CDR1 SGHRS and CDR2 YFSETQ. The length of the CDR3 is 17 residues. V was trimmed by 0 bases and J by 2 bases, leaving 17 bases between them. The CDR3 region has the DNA TGCGCCAGCAGCTTGGTACAGTACCAGCTTCCAAACACTGAAGCTTTCTTT. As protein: CASSLVQYQLPNTEAFF.

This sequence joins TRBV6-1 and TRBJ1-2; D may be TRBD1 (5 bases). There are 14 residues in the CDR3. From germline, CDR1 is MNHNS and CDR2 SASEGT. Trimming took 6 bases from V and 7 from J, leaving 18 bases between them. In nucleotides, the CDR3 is TGTGCCAGCAGACCGATCGGGACGGAGATTGGCTACACCTTC. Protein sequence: CASRPIGTEIGYTF.

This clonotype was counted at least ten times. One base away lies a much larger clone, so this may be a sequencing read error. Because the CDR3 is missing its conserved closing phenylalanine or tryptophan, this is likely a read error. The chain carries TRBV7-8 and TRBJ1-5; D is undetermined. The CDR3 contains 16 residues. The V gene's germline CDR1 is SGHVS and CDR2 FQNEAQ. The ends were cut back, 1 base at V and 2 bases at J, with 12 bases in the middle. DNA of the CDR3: TGTGCCAGCAGCTTAGGACGCGGAGTTCGCAATCAGCCCCAGCATCTT. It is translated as CASSLGRGVRNQPQHL.